The 14 T cell receptor beta chains below all came from one sample that was sequenced in a study of T cell responses to AZD1222 COVID-19 vaccine. Only in-frame clones appear in the TCRdb table, and some are missing; sequencing was by immunoSEQ multiplex PCR. The data hold roughly 180,000 clones, with approximately 90% observed a single time. The sample in question was peripheral blood, obtained 28 days after the second AZD1222 dose. Every receptor here comes from an adult who received the AZD1222 COVID-19 vaccine.

The J gene is TRBJ1-5, the V gene TRBV19; D ambiguous. Deletions cut 5 bases from V and 0 bases from J, with 14 bases between. The germline CDR1 and CDR2 sequences are LNHDA and SQIVND (reference sequence). The CDR3 has 16 amino acids. CDR3 residues: CASSPRVGYSNQPQHF. Here the CDR3 DNA reads TGTGCCAGTAGTCCCCGAGTAGGCTATAGCAATCAGCCCCAGCATTTT.

The V call is TRBV19, the J call TRBJ2-2; 14 nucleotides align to TRBD2. CDR3 length equals 17 residues. Germline loops: CDR1 LNHDA, CDR2 SQIVND (reference sequence). Germline trimming cut 5 bases from V and 6 bases from J; bases unmatched to any gene: 8. The CDR3 sequence: CASSSQTSGRASGELFF. The CDR3 DNA reads as TGTGCCAGTAGTTCCCAGACTAGCGGGAGGGCCTCCGGGGAGCTGTTTTTT.

V and J are TRBV5-4 and TRBJ2-5; the D is unclear. This CDR3 has 14 amino acids. Trimming pared 4 bases from V and 1 base from J, leaving 11 bases between. Germline V lookup: CDR1 SGHNT, CDR2 YYREEE (reference sequence). CDR3 amino acids: CASSPGLSQETQYF. DNA of the CDR3: TGTGCCAGCAGCCCGGGTCTATCCCAAGAGACCCAGTACTTC.

This clone was detected only a few times. In DNA form, the CDR3 reads TGTGCCAGCAGCCCCGACAGCGACCTTGGCTACACCTTC. Its translation: CASSPDSDLGYTF. This chain uses TRBV12-3 or TRBV12-4 with TRBJ1-2, with D maybe TRBD1 (5 bases). The CDR3 runs 13 residues. Trimming left V 6 bases short and J 7 bases short, with 15 bases between.

The chain links TRBV2 to TRBJ1-2, with a weak D call TRBD1 (5 bases). The germline CDR1 and CDR2 sequences are SNHLY and FYNNEI. V dropped 4 bases and J dropped 8 bases, with 11 bases sitting between them. The CDR3 is 12 residues long. In nucleotides, the CDR3 is TGTGCCAGCAGTGGGGACGGGGGAGGCTACACCTTC. Protein sequence: CASSGDGGGYTF.

The table lists this clone with a few counts. The rearrangement links TRBV5-1 to TRBJ2-5; TRBD1 agrees at 7 bases. Trimming took 2 bases from V and 3 from J; bases not matched to a gene: 10. The CDR3 loop spans 16 amino acids. Germline CDR1 SGHRS, CDR2 YFSETQ. The CDR3 spells CASSFSTGTVKETQYF. CDR3 bases: TGCGCCAGCAGCTTCTCAACTGGGACAGTTAAAGAGACCCAGTACTTC.

The chain has TRBV7-9 and TRBJ1-2; no reliable D call. Germline V gene lookup returns CDR1 SEHNR and CDR2 FQNEAQ (reference sequence). Trimming took off 1 base at V and 4 bases at J, with 13 bases between the two ends. The CDR3 totals 15 residues. Here the CDR3 DNA reads TGTGCCAGCAGCTTAGGGGCAGGTCTCGTCTATGGCTACACCTTC. Protein sequence: CASSLGAGLVYGYTF.

The rearrangement uses TRBV19 and TRBJ1-5; a weak D match, TRBD1 (6 bases). The V gene's germline CDR1 is LNHDA and CDR2 SQIVND (reference sequence). The CDR3 loop spans 15 amino acids. V was pared by 10 bases and J by 0 bases, with 16 bases between. CDR3 sequence: CATMTGAYSNQPQHF. CDR3 in DNA: TGTGCCACTATGACAGGCGCTTATAGCAATCAGCCCCAGCATTTT.

The CDR3 DNA reads as TGTGCCAGTAGTATCTTCATGGGAGGGAGTTCTAACTACGAGCAGTACTTC. Its protein is CASSIFMGGSSNYEQYF. The gene calls are TRBV19 and TRBJ2-7; 7 nucleotides align to TRBD2. Trimming removed 3 bases from V and 3 bases from J; junction bases left unmatched: 14. CDR3 length: 17 amino acids. Per germline, CDR1 LNHDA and CDR2 SQIVND (reference sequence).

This clone occurred a few times. The chain combines TRBV18 with TRBJ2-7; D is possibly TRBD2 (5 bases). The CDR3 covers 13 residues. CDR1 and CDR2 (germline): KGHSH, LQKENI. V lost 4 bases and J lost 5, with 12 bases in between. CDR3 bases: TGTGCCAGCTCACTGGGAGAAGGGAACGAGCAGTACTTC. Its translation: CASSLGEGNEQYF.

The CDR3 DNA sequence: TGTGCCAGCAGCTTACGGGGGGCCTGGGCCCCTAGCTCCTACAATGAGCAGTTCTTC. Translation: CASSLRGAWAPSSYNEQFF. This sequence joins TRBV7-2 and TRBJ2-1; D may be TRBD2 (7 bases). V was pared by 2 bases and J by 0 bases, with 20 bases between. Germline assignment: CDR1 SGHTA and CDR2 FQGNSA. CDR3 size: 19 residues.

The chain combines TRBV13 with TRBJ2-7; D uncertain. Germline V gives CDR1 PRHDT, CDR2 FYEKMQ (reference sequence). This CDR3 spans 15 amino acids. Between the trimmed V and J ends, which lost 5 bases and 5 bases, there was a span of 19 bases. This chain's CDR3 is CASSPGEGETDEQYF. CDR3 DNA sequence: TGTGCCAGCAGCCCGGGCGAAGGTGAGACGGACGAGCAGTACTTC.

The chain combines TRBV7-2 with TRBJ1-5; D gene ambiguous. Germline V CDR1 and CDR2: SGHTA, FQGNSA. Trimming took 3 bases from V and 3 from J, leaving 9 bases between them. This CDR3 has 14 amino acids. CDR3 sequence (DNA): TGTGCCAGCAGCTTGGGTCAGGCCAATCAGCCCCAGCATTTT. Amino acid sequence: CASSLGQANQPQHF.

This clone showed up just a few times. The chain joins TRBV7-9 to TRBJ2-7; 7 nucleotides line up with TRBD1. The CDR3 totals 15 residues. V was clipped by 4 bases and J by 8 bases; unmatched bases: 14. CDR1 and CDR2 from the germline V gene are SEHNR and FQNEAQ (reference sequence). The CDR3 spells CASSSGQPRGAKQYF. The CDR3 coding sequence is TGTGCCAGCAGCTCGGGACAGCCCCGTGGGGCGAAGCAGTACTTC.